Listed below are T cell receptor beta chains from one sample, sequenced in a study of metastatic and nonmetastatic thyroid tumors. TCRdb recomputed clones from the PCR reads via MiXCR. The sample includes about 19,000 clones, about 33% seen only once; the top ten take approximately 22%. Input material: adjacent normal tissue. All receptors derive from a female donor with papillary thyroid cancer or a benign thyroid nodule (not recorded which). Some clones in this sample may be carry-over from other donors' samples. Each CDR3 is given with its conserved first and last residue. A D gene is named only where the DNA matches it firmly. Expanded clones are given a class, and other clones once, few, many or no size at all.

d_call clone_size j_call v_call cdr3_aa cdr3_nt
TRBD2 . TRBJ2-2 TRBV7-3 CASSPLAGGSGGELFF TGTGCCAGCAGCCCTCTAGCGGGAGGAAGTGGCGGGGAGCTGTTTTTT
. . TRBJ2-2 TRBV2 CASSGSTRGELFF TGTGCCAGCAGTGGTTCGACTCGCGGGGAGCTGTTTTTT
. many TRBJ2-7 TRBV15 CATSNVRGLANEQYF TGTGCCACCAGCAACGTTCGTGGGCTAGCTAACGAGCAGTACTTC
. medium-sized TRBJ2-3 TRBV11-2 CASSLGGTDTQYF TGTGCCAGCAGCTTGGGTGGCACAGATACGCAGTATTTT
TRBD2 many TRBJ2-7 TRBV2 CASNLGLAGALGYF TGTGCCAGCAACCTCGGACTAGCGGGGGCCCTGGGGTACTTC
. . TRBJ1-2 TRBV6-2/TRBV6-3 CASIGVITRTGDNYGYTF TGTGCCAGCATCGGAGTCATAACCAGGACGGGGGATAACTATGGCTACACCTTC
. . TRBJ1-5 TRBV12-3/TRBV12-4 CASSLQGPPPQHF TGTGCCAGCAGTTTGCAGGGGCCTCCCCCCCAGCATTTT
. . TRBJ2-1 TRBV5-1 CASSAGRWEQFF TGCGCCAGCAGCGCGGGCCGGTGGGAGCAGTTCTTC
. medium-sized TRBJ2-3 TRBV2 CASLMSTDKGDTQYF TGTGCCAGCCTGATGAGTACAGACAAAGGGGATACGCAGTATTTT
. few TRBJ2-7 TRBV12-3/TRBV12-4 CASSFGGSLYEQYF TGTGCCAGCAGTTTTGGGGGAAGTCTGTACGAGCAGTACTTC
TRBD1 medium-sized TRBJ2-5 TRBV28 CASFAAGGKETQYF TGTGCCAGTTTTGCGGCAGGGGGTAAAGAGACCCAGTACTTC
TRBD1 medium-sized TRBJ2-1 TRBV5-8 CASSYYRGISYNEQFF TGTGCCAGCAGCTACTACAGGGGGATCTCCTACAATGAGCAGTTCTTC
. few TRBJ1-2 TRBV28 CASSLEAGTYGYTF TGTGCCAGCAGTCTCGAGGCAGGTACCTATGGCTACACCTTC
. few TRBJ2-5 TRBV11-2 CASSYKYVGYPGKETQYF TGTGCCAGCAGCTATAAATATGTAGGCTACCCCGGGAAGGAGACCCAGTACTTC
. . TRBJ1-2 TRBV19 CASTTDSSHGYTF TGTGCCAGTACCACCGACAGTTCTCATGGCTACACCTTC
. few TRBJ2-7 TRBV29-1 CSVELGRPYEQYF TGCAGCGTTGAGCTTGGTCGACCCTACGAGCAGTACTTC
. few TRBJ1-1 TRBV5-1 CASSLFNIGTRNTEAFF TGCGCCAGCAGCTTGTTTAACATCGGGACACGGAACACTGAAGCTTTCTTT
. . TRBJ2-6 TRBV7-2 CASSLAELSGANVLTF TGTGCCAGCAGCTTAGCGGAACTCTCTGGGGCCAACGTCCTGACTTTC
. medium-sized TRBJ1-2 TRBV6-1 CASTERGGRGYGYTF TGTGCCAGCACCGAAAGGGGGGGGCGCGGCTATGGCTACACCTTC
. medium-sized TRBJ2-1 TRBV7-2 CASSSQSGLHSYNEQFF TGTGCCAGCAGCTCTCAGTCGGGACTCCACTCCTACAATGAGCAGTTCTTC
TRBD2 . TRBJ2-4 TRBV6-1 CASSDKMGGRAKNIQYF TGTGCCAGCAGTGATAAAATGGGAGGGAGGGCCAAAAACATTCAGTACTTC
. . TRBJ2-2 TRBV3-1 CASSQSSGELFF TGTGCCAGCAGCCAAAGTTCCGGGGAGCTGTTTTTT
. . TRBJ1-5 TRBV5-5 CASSLSAARNQPQHF TGTGCCAGCAGCTTGTCGGCGGCCCGCAATCAGCCCCAGCATTTT
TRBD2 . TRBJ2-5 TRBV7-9 CASSLERDGEETQYF TGTGCCAGCAGCTTAGAGCGGGATGGTGAGGAGACCCAGTACTTC
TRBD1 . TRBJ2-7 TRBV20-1 CSATPYRGFYYEQYF TGCAGTGCTACGCCATACAGGGGGTTTTACTACGAGCAGTACTTC
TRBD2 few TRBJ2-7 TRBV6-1 CASRPRTSGSYEQYF TGTGCCAGCAGGCCTCGGACTAGCGGGAGCTACGAGCAGTACTTC